These 21 T cell receptor beta chains were sequenced from one sample in a study of control samples from healthy donors and cancer patients. Profiled with immunoSEQ multiplex PCR; TCRdb holds only in-frame clones, not every one. The table includes about 65,000 clones, about nine tenths detected once. Sequencing was done on a sample of PBMCs. Receptor source: a woman aged 45-65 years with colorectal cancer.

The table lists this clone with a count of one. V and J are TRBV3-1 (or the pseudogene TRBV3-2) and TRBJ2-1, with 11 positions matching TRBD2. CDR3 length: 16 amino acids. The germline V gene has CDR1 LGHDT and CDR2 YNNKEL (reference sequence). V dropped 1 base and J dropped 4; count of bases not matched to a gene: 3. The CDR3, as DNA: TGTGCCAGCAGCCAAGGGACTAGCGGGCCATACAATGAGCAGTTCTTC. Protein sequence: CASSQGTSGPYNEQFF.

The chain recombines TRBV3-1 (or the pseudogene TRBV3-2) with TRBJ1-1; D not certain. The length of the CDR3 is 16 residues. Germline V gene lookup returns CDR1 LGHDT and CDR2 YNNKEL (reference sequence). Trimming stripped 1 base from V and 1 base from J, with 13 bases between. The CDR3 loop reads CASSQAGSGWNTEAFF. The DNA of the CDR3 is TGTGCCAGCAGCCAAGCTGGATCCGGGTGGAACACTGAAGCTTTCTTT.

The chain has TRBV5-1 and TRBJ2-2, with a weak D call TRBD1 (5 bases). Germline V CDR1 and CDR2: SGHRS, YFSETQ. This CDR3 comprises 17 residues. Trimming stripped 0 bases from V and 1 base from J, with 13 bases between. In nucleotides, the CDR3 is TGCGCCAGCAGCTTGGAGCTGGGGCGAGGGAACACCGGGGAGCTGTTTTTT. Encoded protein: CASSLELGRGNTGELFF.

The chain couples TRBV6-5 to TRBJ1-3; 8 nucleotides match TRBD1. Germline V gene data show CDR1 as MNHEY and CDR2 as SVGAGI. V lost 4 bases and J lost 1; bases outside the gene matches: 3. This CDR3 has 15 residues. CDR3 in amino acids: CASSSDRESGNTIYF. The CDR3 bases are TGTGCCAGCAGTTCGGACAGGGAATCTGGAAACACCATATATTTT.

V and J are TRBV18 and TRBJ2-5; tentatively, D is TRBD2 (5 bases). V lost 5 bases, J lost 2 bases, and 9 bases lay in between. Germline values: CDR1 KGHSH, CDR2 LQKENI. There are 13 residues in the CDR3. The CDR3 region is CASSNSEQETQYF. The CDR3 DNA is TGTGCCAGCTCAAATAGCGAGCAAGAGACCCAGTACTTC.

To note about this clone: The sample has other DNA sequences that encode this CDR3 too. The rearrangement uses TRBV30 and TRBJ1-5; 7 nucleotides agree with TRBD1. The CDR3 is 13 residues long. The V and J ends lost 2 bases and 6 bases, in that order; junction bases with no gene match: 4. Germline V gives CDR1 GTSNPN, CDR2 SVGIG (reference sequence). The CDR3 sequence: CAWSPQGVQPQHF. The DNA of the CDR3 is TGTGCCTGGAGTCCCCAGGGGGTTCAGCCCCAGCATTTT.

The chain links TRBV7-3 to TRBJ2-1; no definite D call. Trimming shortened V by 3 bases and J by 7 bases, and 10 bases separated the two germline ends. CDR1 and CDR2 from the germline V gene are SGHTA and FQGTGA. This CDR3 is 13 amino acids long. The CDR3 sequence is CASSLSVGNEQFF. In nucleotides, the CDR3 is TGTGCCAGCAGCTTGTCGGTTGGAAATGAGCAGTTCTTC.

The chain has TRBV15 and TRBJ1-4; 7 bases line up with TRBD1. The germline CDR1 and CDR2 sequences are LNHNV and YYDKDF (reference sequence). The CDR3 covers 15 residues. The junction had 5 bases not matched to a gene; V was cut back by 0 bases and J by 7 bases. DNA for the CDR3: TGTGCCACCAGCAGAGATCCGAACAGGGGTGAAAAACTGTTTTTT. Translation: CATSRDPNRGEKLFF.

The chain employs TRBV2 and TRBJ1-1; 7 bases are a match to TRBD1. V shed 0 bases and J 5 bases; nucleotides not matched to a gene: 6. CDR3 length: 15 residues. The germline V gene encodes CDR1 SNHLY and CDR2 FYNNEI. The CDR3 loop is CASSEAQGGLTEAFF. Here the CDR3 DNA reads TGTGCCAGCAGTGAAGCGCAGGGGGGTTTGACTGAAGCTTTCTTT.

This clone was detected only once. The chain has TRBV3-1 (or the pseudogene TRBV3-2) and TRBJ1-2; D remains ambiguous. CDR3 length: 13 residues. CDR1 and CDR2 (germline): LGHDT, YNNKEL (reference sequence). V was cut by 6 bases and J by 1 base, with 9 bases left in between. Here the CDR3 reads CASSPLNNYGYTF. DNA of the CDR3: TGTGCCAGCAGTCCCCTGAATAACTATGGCTACACCTTC.

The chain is built from TRBV10-3 and TRBJ2-7; D gene unclear. The CDR3 sequence is 13 residues long. The germline V and J ends were trimmed by 6 bases and 1 base, with 10 bases remaining between them. CDR1 and CDR2 (germline): ENHRY, SYGVKD. In DNA, the CDR3 is TGTGCCATCAGAGAGGACGGTTCCTACGAGCAGTACTTC. Amino acid sequence: CAIREDGSYEQYF.

The rearrangement links TRBV14 to TRBJ1-6; no firm D call. The V end lost 4 bases, the J end lost 5 bases, and 6 bases lay between the germline ends. The V gene's germline CDR1 is SGHDN and CDR2 FVKESK. This CDR3 has 13 residues. The CDR3 loop reads CASSPSHNSPLHF. The CDR3 nucleotides are TGTGCCAGCAGCCCCTCTCATAATTCACCCCTCCACTTT.

The rearrangement uses TRBV10-3 and TRBJ1-2; 10 bases map to TRBD1. This CDR3 has 15 residues. With 2 bases clipped from V and 4 bases from J, the junction kept 4 bases outside the gene matches. The germline CDR1 and CDR2 sequences are ENHRY and SYGVKD. DNA of the CDR3: TGTGCCATCAGTGAGAGGGGACAGGGGCCCTATGGCTACACCTTC. Translating gives CAISERGQGPYGYTF.

The rearrangement links TRBV23-1 to TRBJ2-3, with TRBD2 matching over 9 bases. Being an ORF, TRBV23-1 has a function that is uncertain. There are 15 residues in the CDR3. With V trimmed by 4 bases and J by 7 bases, 9 bases remained unmatched. The CDR3 DNA sequence: TGCGCCAGCAGTCTGGCTAGCGGGATGTTAAATACGCAGTATTTT. This codes for CASSLASGMLNTQYF.

This rearrangement joins TRBV9 to TRBJ2-1, with D maybe TRBD1 (5 bases). CDR3 length: 16 amino acids. The germline gives CDR1 SGDLS, CDR2 YYNGEE. Trimming left V 4 bases short and J 0 bases short, with 14 bases between. This CDR3 reads CASSQDGDSSYNEQFF. CDR3 DNA: TGTGCCAGCAGCCAAGACGGAGACAGCTCCTACAATGAGCAGTTCTTC.

The V call is TRBV7-6, the J call TRBJ2-2; D is perhaps TRBD1 (6 bases). CDR3 length: 17 residues. The ends were cut back, 2 bases at V and 2 bases at J, with 15 bases in the middle. The germline gives CDR1 SGHVS, CDR2 FNYEAQ. The CDR3 protein is CASSLNSQGYNTGELFF. For the CDR3, the DNA is TGTGCCAGCAGCTTAAACTCCCAGGGGTACAACACCGGGGAGCTGTTTTTT.

V gene TRBV19 combines with J gene TRBJ2-2; possibly TRBD1 for D (6 bases). V lost 5 bases to trimming and J lost 0 bases, with 13 bases between them. The CDR3 covers 16 residues. CDR1 LNHDA and CDR2 SQIVND come from the germline V gene (reference sequence). The CDR3 here is CASSVTGTTNTGELFF. The CDR3 DNA follows: TGTGCCAGTAGTGTTACCGGGACAACGAACACCGGGGAGCTGTTTTTT.

The chain uses TRBV28 and TRBJ2-1; D might be TRBD2 (5 bases). Germline loops: CDR1 MDHEN, CDR2 SYDVKM. The CDR3 loop spans 14 amino acids. V lost 5 bases to trimming and J lost 1 base, with 9 bases between them. The CDR3 bases are TGTGCCAGCAGTCCACCGGGATCCTACAATGAGCAGTTCTTC. Protein sequence: CASSPPGSYNEQFF. The full variable domain, in which reference TRBV28 and TRBJ2-1 provide the parts outside the CDR3, is DVKVTQSSRYLVKRTGEKVFLECVQDMDHENMFWYRQDPGLGLRLIYFSYDVKMKEKGDIPEGYSVSREKKERFSLILESASTNQTSMYLCASSPPGSYNEQFFGPGTRLTVL.

The chain links TRBV5-1 to TRBJ2-7, with 11 bases fitting TRBD2. Germline V lookup: CDR1 SGHRS, CDR2 YFSETQ. V lost 4 bases to trimming and J lost 2 bases; unmatched junction nucleotides: 11. The CDR3 extends over 17 amino acids. The CDR3: CASSLTTSGMGTYEQYF. The CDR3 region has the DNA TGCGCCAGCAGCCTTACGACTAGCGGGATGGGGACCTACGAGCAGTACTTC. The complete variable domain, with remaining parts taken from reference TRBV5-1 and TRBJ2-7, reads KAGVTQTPRYLIKTRGQQVTLSCSPISGHRSVSWYQQTPGQGLQFLFEYFSETQRNKGNFPGRFSGRQFSNSRSEMNVSTLELGDSALYLCASSLTTSGMGTYEQYFGPGTRLTVT.

This chain links TRBV5-6 with TRBJ1-1; 10 bases are a match to TRBD1. Per germline, CDR1 SGHDT and CDR2 YYEEEE. V lost 3 bases and J lost 4; bases outside the gene matches: 3. The CDR3 totals 14 residues. The CDR3 bases are TGTGCCAGCAGCTGGGGACAGGGGTCCACTGAAGCTTTCTTT. Translating gives CASSWGQGSTEAFF.

J is TRBJ1-3 and V is TRBV5-1, with no clear D. Germline values: CDR1 SGHRS, CDR2 YFSETQ. The CDR3 runs to 14 residues. The V end lost 1 base, the J end lost 2 bases, and 7 bases lay between the germline ends. The CDR3 sequence is CASSLTATGNTIYF. The CDR3 nucleotides read TGCGCCAGCAGCTTGACGGCGACTGGAAACACCATATATTTT.